These 20 T cell receptor beta chains were all obtained from the same sample, sequenced in a study of blood T cells in healthy people across ages. The authors ran a second PCR of roughly 6 to 12 cycles using a sample-barcoded 5' primer and a J-beta primer mix. MiXCR, applied by TCRdb to the 5' RACE reads, yields one record per CDR3 protein. The repertoire consists of roughly 800,000 distinct CDR3 sequences, with 53% occurring once and the leading ten covering approximately 40%. The sequenced sample was blood. Source of these receptors: a man older than 75 in good health.

The J gene is TRBJ2-5, the V gene TRBV7-2; D may be TRBD1 (6 bases). CDR3 length: 13 residues. Trimming stripped 2 bases from V and 6 bases from J, with 10 bases between. Germline V lookup: CDR1 SGHTA, CDR2 FQGNSA. The CDR3 loop reads CASSLPGVQTQYF. In DNA, the CDR3 is TGTGCCAGCAGCTTACCAGGGGTGCAGACCCAGTACTTC.

The chain is built from TRBV20-1 and TRBJ2-1, with 10 bases matching TRBD2. The CDR3 totals 16 residues. Germline trimming cut 7 bases from V and 1 base from J; bases unmatched to any gene: 10. Germline V CDR1 and CDR2: DFQATT, SNEGSKA (reference sequence). CDR3 amino acids: CSVPGLASRSYNEQFF. CDR3 DNA: TGCAGTGTTCCGGGACTAGCGTCCAGATCCTACAATGAGCAGTTCTTC.

V and J are TRBV25-1 and TRBJ2-1; D gene unclear. Germline CDR1 is MGHDK and CDR2 is SYGVNS. V lost 3 bases and J lost 4, with 7 bases in between. The CDR3 has 13 residues. The CDR3 DNA is TGTGCCAGCAGTGATCGAGTTTACAATGAGCAGTTCTTC. Amino acids: CASSDRVYNEQFF.

The chain has TRBV2 and TRBJ2-4, with D perhaps assigned TRBD1 or TRBD2 (6 bases each). Gene TRBJ2-7 matches the end of the DNA better, so the J call may be wrong. Per germline, CDR1 SNHLY and CDR2 FYNNEI. CDR3 length: 16 residues. In nucleotides, the CDR3 is TGTGCCAGCAGTGAAAGGGGGGCCATGGGTTTCAACGAGCAGTACTTC. Amino acid sequence: CASSERGAMGFNEQYF.

The chain links TRBV5-1 to TRBJ2-5, with a tentative D call TRBD1 (5 bases). The V and J ends lost 1 base and 11 bases respectively, with 18 bases between them. The CDR3 is 14 residues long. Germline-derived CDR1 and CDR2 are SGHRS and YFSETQ. CDR3 region: CASSLSTGQNEQYF. In DNA, the CDR3 is TGCGCCAGCAGCTTGTCTACAGGACAAAATGAGCAGTACTTC.

The gene calls are TRBV6-1 and TRBJ1-2; tentatively, D is TRBD1 (5 bases). The CDR3 contains 14 residues. Per the germline V gene, CDR1 is MNHNS and CDR2 is SASEGT. Between the trimmed V and J ends, which lost 0 bases and 7 bases, there was a span of 12 bases. The CDR3 bases are TGTGCCAGCAGTGAAGCCCGCAGGGTCGGTGGCTACACCTTC. It yields the protein CASSEARRVGGYTF.

V gene TRBV20-1 combines with J gene TRBJ2-1, with D tentatively TRBD2 (6 bases). There are 12 residues in the CDR3. Trimming cost V 6 bases and J 7 bases, with 13 bases left between them. Germline lookup yields CDR1 DFQATT and CDR2 SNEGSKA (reference sequence). The CDR3 nucleotides are TGCAGTGCCGCGGGACTTCGTAATGAGCAGTTCTTC. Its protein product is CSAAGLRNEQFF.

The sample holds many counts of this clonotype. The chain employs TRBV2 and TRBJ2-7, with 7 bases lining up with TRBD1. The V gene end was trimmed by 6 bases and the J gene end by 2 bases; junction bases not matched to a gene: 4. The length of the CDR3 is 13 residues. CDR1 is SNHLY and CDR2 is FYNNEI in the germline V gene. DNA of the CDR3: TGTGCCAGCAGCGGGGACAGAACCTACGAGCAGTACTTC. It specifies CASSGDRTYEQYF.

This clonotype was seen only a few times. The chain has TRBV24-1 and TRBJ2-6; no firm D call. The germline gives CDR1 KGHDR, CDR2 SFDVKD. V was trimmed by 0 bases and J by 4 bases, leaving 6 bases between them. The CDR3 is 15 residues long. CDR3 in DNA: TGTGCCACCAGTGATTTGGGGTCCGGGGCCAACGTCCTGACTTTC. Translating it yields CATSDLGSGANVLTF.

This clonotype came up a few times. The chain uses TRBV6-2 or TRBV6-3 and TRBJ1-5, with D possibly TRBD1 on 6 matching bases. This CDR3 is 14 amino acids long. Germline CDR1 MNHEY, CDR2 SVGEGT. Deletions cut 7 bases from V and 1 base from J, with 11 bases between. Written as DNA, the CDR3 is TGTGCCAGCATCCAGCAGGGGAGCAATCAGCCCCAGCATTTT. Residues: CASIQQGSNQPQHF.

V and J are TRBV29-1 and TRBJ2-2, with TRBD1 identical over 8 bases. The CDR3 is 14 residues long. CDR1 SQVTM and CDR2 ANQGSEA come from the germline V gene. With V trimmed by 4 bases and J by 5 bases, 6 bases remained unmatched. For the CDR3, the DNA is TGCAGCGTTGGGGCAGGGGGCTTTACCGGGGAGCTGTTTTTT. This codes for CSVGAGGFTGELFF.

V usage is TRBV7-2 and J usage is TRBJ1-5; D gene uncertain. CDR3 length equals 12 residues. Deletions cut 5 bases from V and 5 bases from J, with 7 bases between. Germline CDR1 reads SGHTA; CDR2 reads FQGNSA. For the CDR3, the DNA is TGTGCCAGCAGCAAACGAGATCAGCCCCAGCATTTT. It specifies CASSKRDQPQHF.

The rearrangement joins TRBV6-6 to TRBJ2-3; TRBD2 agrees at 15 bases. Germline values: CDR1 MNHNY, CDR2 SVGAGI (reference sequence). The CDR3 extends over 17 amino acids. Trimming at V came to 3 bases and at J to 4 bases, leaving 5 bases not matched to a gene. The CDR3, as DNA: TGTGCCAGCAGTTATGGGGGGACTAGCGGGGGGTCAGATACGCAGTATTTT. Translation gives CASSYGGTSGGSDTQYF.

The V call is TRBV6-4, the J call TRBJ1-1; 9 nucleotides match TRBD1. In germline, CDR1 is MRHNA, CDR2 SNTAGT. Trimming removed 2 bases from V and 0 bases from J; junction bases left unmatched: 7. The CDR3 is 17 amino acids. In nucleotides, the CDR3 is TGTGCCAGCAGTGACAGTTGGCGACAGGGGGTGAACACTGAAGCTTTCTTT. It codes for CASSDSWRQGVNTEAFF.

This clonotype was seen a few times. The chain combines TRBV6-6 with TRBJ2-5; 8 positions match TRBD2. V lost 2 bases and J lost 1; bases outside the gene matches: 3. Germline V lookup: CDR1 MNHNY, CDR2 SVGAGI (reference sequence). The CDR3 spans 15 residues. The CDR3 nucleotides are TGTGCCAGCAGTTACAGCGGGGGCCCCCAAGAGACCCAGTACTTC. Protein: CASSYSGGPQETQYF.

The J gene is TRBJ2-4, the V gene TRBV20-1; 9 bases agree with TRBD2. TRBJ2-5 explains the end of the DNA better; the J call may be wrong. The V gene's germline CDR1 is DFQATT and CDR2 SNEGSKA (reference sequence). The length of the CDR3 is 17 residues. CDR3 bases: TGCAGTGCTAGAATTCGCTTTGGCGGGAGGGAATTAGAGACCCAGTACTTC. Translating it yields CSARIRFGGRELETQYF.

This clonotype was observed at least ten times. V usage is TRBV29-1 and J usage is TRBJ2-1; TRBD1 aligns across 8 bases. The V segment lost 3 bases and the J segment 12 bases; nucleotides outside the gene matches: 16. The CDR3 length is 15 residues. CDR1 and CDR2 from the germline V gene are SQVTM and ANQGSEA. The CDR3 region has the DNA TGCAGCGTTGAGGAGGGACAGGCGGGACGGGGTCGGCAGTTCTTC. Translation gives CSVEEGQAGRGRQFF.

The gene calls are TRBV6-5 and TRBJ2-7, with D possibly TRBD1 on 6 matching bases. This CDR3 is built from 13 residues. V dropped 0 bases and J dropped 9 bases, with 12 bases sitting between them. Germline V CDR1 and CDR2: MNHEY, SVGAGI. CDR3 nucleotide sequence: TGTGCCAGCAGTTACTCCGGGACCAGGGGGCAGTACTTC. Its translation is CASSYSGTRGQYF.

The chain carries TRBV11-3 and TRBJ2-7; D possibly uses TRBD1 or TRBD2 (5 bases each). The CDR3 has 14 amino acids. The V end lost 4 bases, the J end lost 1 base, and 11 bases lay between the germline ends. Germline assignment: CDR1 SGHNT and CDR2 YENEEA. DNA for the CDR3: TGTGCCAGCAGCTCGGGGCCACCTTCCTACGAGCAGTACTTC. This codes for CASSSGPPSYEQYF.

This chain uses TRBV9 with TRBJ2-1, with D possibly being TRBD1 or TRBD2 (5 bases each). The V and J ends lost 3 bases and 10 bases respectively, with 17 bases between them. The CDR3 spans 14 residues. Germline CDR1 is SGDLS and CDR2 is YYNGEE. CDR3 sequence reads: CASSADGASYEQFF. The CDR3 DNA follows: TGTGCCAGCAGCGCCGACGGGGCTTCCTACGAGCAGTTCTTC.